This T cell receptor beta chain emerged from a study of blood T cell repertoires in COVID-19. At the level of the study: Sites across the United States, Italy and Spain contributed samples from acute and convalescent COVID-19. In each case, the material was cDNA or gDNA derived from T cells, B-cell-depleted T cells, or PBMCs.

Germline CDR1 is MNHEY and CDR2 is SVGAGI. The CDR3 covers 14 residues. The V gene end was trimmed by 6 bases and the J gene end by 5 bases; junction bases not matched to a gene: 7. Original methodology: It was from reference gene primer amplification that nucleated cell counts were estimated. Using immunoSEQ multiplex PCR, the repertoire was profiled, and TCRdb retains in-frame clones only, with some absent. V and J calls and clone size are copied from that table; D and trimming were computed from the DNA. There are 90,000 or so clones in the sample; 70% to 90% occur only once, and roughly 0.51% lies in the top ten.

The sequence was collected from a man in his 60s with acute or convalescent COVID-19. The chain recombines TRBV6-5 with TRBJ1-2, with 9 bases fitting TRBD1. Sequencing was done on a sample of peripheral blood. The CDR3 bases are TGTGCCAGCAGACAGGGGGCGTTACGATATGGCTACACCTTC. Its protein is CASRQGALRYGYTF.